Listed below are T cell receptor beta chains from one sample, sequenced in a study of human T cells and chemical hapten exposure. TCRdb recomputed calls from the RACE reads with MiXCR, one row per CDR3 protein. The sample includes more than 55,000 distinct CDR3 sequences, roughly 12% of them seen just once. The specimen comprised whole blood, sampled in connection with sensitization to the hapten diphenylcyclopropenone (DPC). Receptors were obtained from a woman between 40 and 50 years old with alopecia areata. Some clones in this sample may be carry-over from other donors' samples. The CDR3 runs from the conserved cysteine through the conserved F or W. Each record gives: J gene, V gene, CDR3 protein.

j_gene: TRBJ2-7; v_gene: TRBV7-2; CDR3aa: CASSSGGAGDHEQYF
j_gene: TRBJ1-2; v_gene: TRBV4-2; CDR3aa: CASSQDLARTESGYTF
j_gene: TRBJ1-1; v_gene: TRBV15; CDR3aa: CATSRVGRTGAEAFF
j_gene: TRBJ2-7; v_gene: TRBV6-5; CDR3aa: CASSTGRTTYEQYF
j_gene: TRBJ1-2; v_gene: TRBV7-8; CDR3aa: CASSGWDGYTF
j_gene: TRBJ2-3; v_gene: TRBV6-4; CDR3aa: CASSDGGDSDTQYF
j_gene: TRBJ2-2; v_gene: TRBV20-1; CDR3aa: CSARETTVNTGELFF
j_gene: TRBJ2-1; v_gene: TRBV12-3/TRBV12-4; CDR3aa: CASSPPGQGSNEQFF
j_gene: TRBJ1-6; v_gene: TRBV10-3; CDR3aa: CAISEGDSNSPLHF
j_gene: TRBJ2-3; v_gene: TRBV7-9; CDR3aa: CASSPGDTRSQYF
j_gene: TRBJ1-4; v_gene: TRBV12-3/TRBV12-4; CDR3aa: CASTGQSDEKLFF
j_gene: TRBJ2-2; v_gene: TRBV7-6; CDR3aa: CASSFGVNTGELFF
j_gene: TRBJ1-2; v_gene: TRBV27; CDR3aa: CASSPEGNYGYTF
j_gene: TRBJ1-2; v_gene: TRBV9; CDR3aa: CASSVGQGDGYTF
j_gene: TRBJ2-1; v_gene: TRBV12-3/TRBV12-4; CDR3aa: CASTLGHEQFF
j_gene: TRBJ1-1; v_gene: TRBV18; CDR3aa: CASSPSSQSGAEAFF
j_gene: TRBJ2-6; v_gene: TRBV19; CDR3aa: CASSASRSGANVLTF
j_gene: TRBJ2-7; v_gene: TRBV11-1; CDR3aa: CAGSRTGGTYEQYF
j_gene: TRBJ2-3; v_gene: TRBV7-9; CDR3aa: CASSPRLVDTQYF
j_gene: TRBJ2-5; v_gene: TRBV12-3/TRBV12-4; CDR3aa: CASSSGQGTWDF
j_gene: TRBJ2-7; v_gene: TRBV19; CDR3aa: CASSTSGTGDYEQYF
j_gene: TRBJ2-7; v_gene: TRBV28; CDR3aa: CASSSRTGGIYEQYF
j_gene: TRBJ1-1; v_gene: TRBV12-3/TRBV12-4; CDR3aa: CASNLTPDTEAFF
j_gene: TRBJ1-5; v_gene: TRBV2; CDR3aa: CATSSGGGGGNQPQHF
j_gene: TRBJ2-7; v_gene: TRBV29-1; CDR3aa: CSVAQAYEQYF
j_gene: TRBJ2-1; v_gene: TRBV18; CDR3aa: CASSGSEQFF
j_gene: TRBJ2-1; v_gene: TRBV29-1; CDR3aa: CSVEDGRTSGSNEQFF
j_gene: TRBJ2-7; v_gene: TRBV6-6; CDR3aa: CASSYSEDSYEQYF
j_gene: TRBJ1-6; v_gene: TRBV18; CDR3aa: CASSTGWGQGRSYNSPLHF
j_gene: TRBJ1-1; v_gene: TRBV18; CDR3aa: CASSPGGNTEAFF
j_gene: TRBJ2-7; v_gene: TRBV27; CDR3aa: CASSPTVRDRDYEQYF
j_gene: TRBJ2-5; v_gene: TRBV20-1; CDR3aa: CSAQIETQYF
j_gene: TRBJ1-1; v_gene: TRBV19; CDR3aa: CASSPEAAGARTEAFF
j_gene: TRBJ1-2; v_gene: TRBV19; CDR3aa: CASSITQGPNYGYTF
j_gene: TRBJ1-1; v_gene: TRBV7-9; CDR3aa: CASTLSGRIGTEAFF